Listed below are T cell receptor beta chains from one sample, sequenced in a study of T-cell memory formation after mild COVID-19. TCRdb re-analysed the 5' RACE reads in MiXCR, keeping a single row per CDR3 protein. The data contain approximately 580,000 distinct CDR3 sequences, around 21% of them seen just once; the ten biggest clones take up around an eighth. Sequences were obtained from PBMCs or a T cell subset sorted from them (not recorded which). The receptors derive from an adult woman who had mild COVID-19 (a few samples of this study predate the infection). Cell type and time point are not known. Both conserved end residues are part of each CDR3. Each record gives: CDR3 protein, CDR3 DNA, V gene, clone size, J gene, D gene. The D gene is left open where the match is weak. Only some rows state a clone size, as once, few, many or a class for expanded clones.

CDR3: CSARDQEGKGSSPLHF
DNA: TGCAGTGCTAGAGATCAAGAAGGGAAGGGGAGTTCACCCCTCCACTTT
V: TRBV20-1
size: .
J: TRBJ1-6
D: .

CDR3: CASSTSSRTSGRQTQYF
DNA: TGTGCCAGCAGTACATCCTCTAGGACTAGCGGGAGGCAGACCCAGTACTTC
V: TRBV6-1
size: many
J: TRBJ2-5
D: TRBD2

CDR3: CASSPLVSGTYNEQFF
DNA: TGTGCCAGCTCACCACTTGTTAGCGGCACTTACAATGAGCAGTTCTTC
V: TRBV18
size: many
J: TRBJ2-1
D: .

CDR3: CASSPAQGGLKNIQYF
DNA: TGTGCCAGCTCACCCGCCCAGGGGGGGCTCAAAAACATTCAGTACTTC
V: TRBV18
size: .
J: TRBJ2-4
D: .

CDR3: CSVEDGDTFYEQYF
DNA: TGCAGCGTTGAAGATGGGGACACGTTCTACGAGCAGTACTTC
V: TRBV29-1
size: few
J: TRBJ2-7
D: .

CDR3: CASSIGGIGREQYF
DNA: TGTGCCAGTAGTATCGGGGGAATAGGTCGCGAGCAGTACTTC
V: TRBV19
size: few
J: TRBJ2-7
D: .

CDR3: CATSPSVVGNEQFF
DNA: TGTGCCACCAGCCCATCCGTGGTGGGCAATGAGCAGTTCTTC
V: TRBV15
size: .
J: TRBJ2-1
D: .

CDR3: CSVEERLDEQFF
DNA: TGCAGCGTTGAAGAGCGACTAGATGAGCAGTTCTTC
V: TRBV29-1
size: .
J: TRBJ2-1
D: .

CDR3: CASSLVKNSPLHF
DNA: TGTGCCAGCAGCCTGGTTAAGAATTCACCCCTCCACTTT
V: TRBV12-3/TRBV12-4
size: once
J: TRBJ1-6
D: .

CDR3: CASSYDEAGAEAFF
DNA: TGTGCCAGCAGTTATGACGAGGCAGGGGCAGAAGCTTTCTTT
V: TRBV6-5
size: .
J: TRBJ1-1
D: .